These 22 T cell receptor beta chains came from one sample sequenced in a study of T cells after yellow fever vaccination. From the 5' RACE reads, TCRdb called clonotypes with MiXCR, one entry per CDR3 protein. The sample contains approximately 93,000 distinct CDR3 sequences, approximately 5.5% of which appear only once. The sequences come from CD8+ T cells sorted from PBMCs, collected 10 days after the yellow fever booster vaccination. These receptors were collected from a man between 18 and 29 years old who received the YFV17D yellow fever vaccine.

This clonotype was recorded a few times. The chain has TRBV7-9 and TRBJ1-4, with D possibly being TRBD1 (5 bases). Trimming cost V 4 bases and J 4 bases, with 10 bases left between them. Per the germline V gene, CDR1 is SEHNR and CDR2 is FQNEAQ (reference sequence). The length of the CDR3 is 14 residues. The CDR3 loop reads CASSYRQHNEKLFF. Here the CDR3 DNA reads TGTGCCAGCAGCTACCGACAGCATAATGAAAAACTGTTTTTT. The complete variable domain, with remaining parts taken from reference TRBV7-9 and TRBJ1-4, reads DTGVSQNPRHKITKRGQNVTFRCDPISEHNRLYWYRQTLGQGPEFLTYFQNEAQLEKSRLLSDRFSAERPKGSFSTLEIQRTEQGDSAMYLCASSYRQHNEKLFFGSGTQLSVL.

A remark on this clonotype: The junction and the germline gene differ at one end; a read error may be behind it. This chain connects TRBV20-1 to TRBJ2-3; TRBD2 is a possible D gene (5 bases). The germline CDR1 and CDR2 sequences are DFQATT and SNEGSKA (reference sequence). The CDR3 consists of 14 residues. CDR3 in DNA: TGCAGTGCCAGAGGGCCACCTAGCACAGATACGCAGTATTTT. Protein product: CSARGPPSTDTQYF.

The V gene is TRBV5-6, the J gene TRBJ1-1, with D possibly TRBD1 on 6 matching bases. Trimming removed 3 bases at V and 3 bases at J, with 12 bases between. The germline gives CDR1 SGHDT, CDR2 YYEEEE. CDR3 size: 14 residues. CDR3: CASSWRDKYTEAFF. The DNA for the CDR3 is TGTGCCAGCAGCTGGCGGGACAAATACACTGAAGCTTTCTTT.

The chain joins TRBV7-2 to TRBJ2-1, with TRBD2 identical over 8 bases. The CDR3 consists of 17 residues. Germline assignment: CDR1 SGHTA and CDR2 FQGNSA. Germline trimming cut 2 bases from V and 3 bases from J; bases unmatched to any gene: 9. In nucleotides, the CDR3 is TGTGCCAGCAGCTTACGGTTAGCGGGGAGGGGCTACAATGAGCAGTTCTTC. This gives the protein CASSLRLAGRGYNEQFF. Based on the CDR3 plus reference TRBV7-2 and TRBJ2-1, the full variable domain is GAGVSQSPSNKVTEKGKDVELRCDPISGHTALYWYRQSLGQGLEFLIYFQGNSAPDKSGLPSDRFSAERTGGSVSTLTIQRTQQEDSAVYLCASSLRLAGRGYNEQFFGPGTRLTVL.

A few counts support this clonotype. This chain links TRBV5-6 with TRBJ1-5; tentative D call: TRBD1 (5 bases). The CDR3 is 14 residues long. CDR1 is SGHDT and CDR2 is YYEEEE in the germline V gene. The V and J ends lost 2 bases and 5 bases respectively, with 11 bases between them. For the CDR3, the DNA is TGTGCCAGCAGCTTTATGGGGGATCATCAGCCCCAGCATTTT. Its translation: CASSFMGDHQPQHF. The entire variable domain, with the rest obtained from reference TRBV5-6 and TRBJ1-5, is as follows: DAGVTQSPTHLIKTRGQQVTLRCSPKSGHDTVSWYQQALGQGPQFIFQYYEEEERQRGNFPDRFSGHQFPNYSSELNVNALLLGDSALYLCASSFMGDHQPQHFGDGTRLSIL.

J is TRBJ2-1 and V is TRBV2, with 8 positions matching TRBD2. The trim removed 3 bases at V and 6 bases at J, leaving 7 bases unmatched. The CDR3 has 15 amino acids. Germline CDR1 reads SNHLY; CDR2 reads FYNNEI. The CDR3 region is CASSDRAGALNEQFF. The CDR3 coding sequence is TGTGCCAGCAGTGACAGAGCGGGGGCCCTCAATGAGCAGTTCTTC. Variable domain in full (rest from reference TRBV2 and TRBJ2-1): EPEVTQTPSHQVTQMGQEVILRCVPISNHLYFYWYRQILGQKVEFLVSFYNNEISEKSEIFDDQFSVERPDGSNFTLKIRSTKLEDSAMYFCASSDRAGALNEQFFGPGTRLTVL.

The J gene is TRBJ2-4, the V gene TRBV20-1, with 12 bases matching TRBD2. The germline CDR1 and CDR2 sequences are DFQATT and SNEGSKA (reference sequence). This CDR3 is 18 amino acids long. V gave up 2 bases and J gave up 3 bases; unmatched junction bases: 11. DNA of the CDR3: TGCAGTGCTAGACAGATGGCTAGCGGGGGGGAGCACAAAAACATTCAGTACTTC. As protein: CSARQMASGGEHKNIQYF.

This clonotype was observed a handful of times. The V call is TRBV20-1, the J call TRBJ2-7, with 8 bases that match TRBD1. The V gene's germline CDR1 is DFQATT and CDR2 SNEGSKA (reference sequence). V lost 6 bases, J lost 2 bases, and 3 bases stayed unmatched. The CDR3 spans 12 residues. DNA of the CDR3: TGCAGTGCCGGACAGGGAACCTACGAGCAGTACTTC. It yields the protein CSAGQGTYEQYF.

This clonotype was detected a few times. CDR3 loop: CASFGTDTQYF. DNA of the CDR3: TGTGCCAGCTTCGGGACGGATACGCAGTATTTT. The chain is built from TRBV6-6 and TRBJ2-3; the D call may be TRBD1 or TRBD2 (5 bases each). Germline-derived CDR1 and CDR2 are MNHNY and SVGAGI (reference sequence). This CDR3 has 11 residues. The V end lost 8 bases, the J end lost 6 bases, and 9 bases lay between the germline ends.

This clonotype was observed a handful of times. V and J are TRBV6-6 and TRBJ1-4, with 8 bases lining up with TRBD1. This CDR3 has 17 residues. CDR1 and CDR2 (germline): MNHNY, SVGAGI (reference sequence). After removal of 0 bases from V and 5 bases from J, the junction contained 8 bases not matched to a gene. CDR3 sequence (DNA): TGTGCCAGCAGTTACTCAGGAACAGGGGGGTTAAATGAAAAACTGTTTTTT. Its translation is CASSYSGTGGLNEKLFF.

In its sample, this clonotype was seen a few times. The gene calls are TRBV10-3 and TRBJ2-3, with 7 bases aligning to TRBD1. There are 15 residues in the CDR3. CDR1 and CDR2 from the germline V gene are ENHRY and SYGVKD. V shed 4 bases, J shed 2 bases, and the junction held 6 bases outside the gene matches. This CDR3 reads CAISGTDRTTDTQYF. CDR3 nucleotides: TGTGCCATCAGTGGGACGGACAGGACCACAGATACGCAGTATTTT.

This chain uses TRBV6-1 with TRBJ2-7; D perhaps matches TRBD2 (6 bases). This CDR3 is built from 15 residues. Deletions cut 6 bases from V and 4 bases from J, with 19 bases between. Germline CDR1 is MNHNS and CDR2 is SASEGT. CDR3 sequence reads: CASRRGTLTRYEQYV. CDR3 nucleotides: TGTGCCAGCAGACGGGGGACCCTAACCCGTTACGAGCAGTACGTC.

The rearrangement uses TRBV7-9 and TRBJ2-4, with unresolved D. Trimming cost V 3 bases and J 2 bases, with 8 bases left between them. The CDR3 has 14 amino acids. Germline CDR1 reads SEHNR; CDR2 reads FQNEAQ (reference sequence). In DNA, the CDR3 is TGTGCCAGCAGCTTGGCAGATACCAAAAACATTCAGTACTTC. It yields the protein CASSLADTKNIQYF.

This clonotype is judged medium-sized (0.01 to 0.1%). This sequence joins TRBV19 and TRBJ1-1; the D is unclear. The length of the CDR3 is 14 residues. V dropped 6 bases and J dropped 3 bases, with 14 bases sitting between them. Germline loops: CDR1 LNHDA, CDR2 SQIVND (reference sequence). CDR3 sequence: CASRSAGPYTEAFF. The CDR3 nucleotides read TGTGCCAGTAGGAGTGCTGGGCCCTACACTGAAGCTTTCTTT.

This clonotype was picked up many times. The chain links TRBV15 to TRBJ2-5; 9 bases map to TRBD2. The CDR3 length is 14 residues. J gave up 3 bases and V 3 bases, and 2 bases lay outside the gene matches. Germline V gives CDR1 LNHNV, CDR2 YYDKDF (reference sequence). CDR3 in amino acids: CATSSLAGEETQYF. The CDR3 DNA reads as TGTGCCACCAGCAGTTTAGCGGGGGAAGAGACCCAGTACTTC.

This sequence joins TRBV5-1 and TRBJ2-5; TRBD1 matches at 7 bases. Looked up from germline, CDR1 is SGHRS and CDR2 is YFSETQ. Germline trimming cut 2 bases from V and 5 bases from J; bases unmatched to any gene: 3. The CDR3 runs 13 residues. The CDR3 DNA sequence: TGCGCCAGCAGCTTTCGACAGGGCGAGACCCAGTACTTC. This encodes CASSFRQGETQYF.

A few counts support this clonotype. The J gene is TRBJ2-5, the V gene TRBV29-1; D uncertain. V was cut by 2 bases and J by 0 bases, with 13 bases left in between. The germline V gene encodes CDR1 SQVTM and CDR2 ANQGSEA. This CDR3 contains 15 residues. The CDR3: CSVENQQRDQETQYF. Here the CDR3 DNA reads TGCAGCGTTGAAAACCAACAAAGAGACCAAGAGACCCAGTACTTC.

This clonotype was seen a handful of times. The chain combines TRBV4-1 with TRBJ1-2, with D unresolved. The germline V gene encodes CDR1 MGHRA and CDR2 YSYEKL. V was shortened by 5 bases and J by 5 bases, with 18 bases between the two germline ends. The CDR3 contains 15 residues. CDR3 nucleotide sequence: TGCGCCAGCAGCTATAGAAGACGGCGAATATATGGCTACACCTTC. It encodes CASSYRRRRIYGYTF.

This clonotype came up a few times. The chain combines TRBV5-1 with TRBJ2-2; 7 nucleotides agree with TRBD1. Germline CDR1 is SGHRS and CDR2 is YFSETQ. This CDR3 is built from 15 residues. With V trimmed by 7 bases and J by 0 bases, 6 bases remained unmatched. The CDR3 region has the DNA TGCGCCAGCCGTGCGACAGGGTCGAACACCGGGGAGCTGTTTTTT. It yields the protein CASRATGSNTGELFF.

The table lists this clonotype with a few counts. The rearrangement links TRBV6-5 to TRBJ2-5, with 12 bases matching TRBD1. The CDR3 totals 18 residues. After removal of 2 bases from V and 1 base from J, the junction contained 8 bases not matched to a gene. CDR1 is MNHEY, CDR2 SVGAGI, per germline. The CDR3 DNA reads as TGTGCCAGCAGTTACGGGACAGGGGGCGGCCTAACCCAAGAGACCCAGTACTTC. This sequence encodes CASSYGTGGGLTQETQYF.

The rearrangement uses TRBV9 and TRBJ2-3; D possibly corresponds to TRBD2 (7 bases). Germline V lookup: CDR1 SGDLS, CDR2 YYNGEE. Trimming left V 2 bases short and J 2 bases short, with 18 bases between. The CDR3 contains 17 residues. CDR3 bases: TGTGCCAGCAGCGTCGATGGGAGGGGGGGAACCACAGATACGCAGTATTTT. As protein: CASSVDGRGGTTDTQYF.

This clonotype was recorded a few times. The gene calls are TRBV6-5 and TRBJ2-7, with D possibly matching TRBD2 (6 bases). This CDR3 is built from 13 residues. Germline values: CDR1 MNHEY, CDR2 SVGAGI. Trimming stripped 5 bases from V and 3 bases from J, with 11 bases between. As DNA, the CDR3 is TGTGCCAGCAGTCCGCGGGACTTCTACGAGCAGTACTTC. This encodes CASSPRDFYEQYF.